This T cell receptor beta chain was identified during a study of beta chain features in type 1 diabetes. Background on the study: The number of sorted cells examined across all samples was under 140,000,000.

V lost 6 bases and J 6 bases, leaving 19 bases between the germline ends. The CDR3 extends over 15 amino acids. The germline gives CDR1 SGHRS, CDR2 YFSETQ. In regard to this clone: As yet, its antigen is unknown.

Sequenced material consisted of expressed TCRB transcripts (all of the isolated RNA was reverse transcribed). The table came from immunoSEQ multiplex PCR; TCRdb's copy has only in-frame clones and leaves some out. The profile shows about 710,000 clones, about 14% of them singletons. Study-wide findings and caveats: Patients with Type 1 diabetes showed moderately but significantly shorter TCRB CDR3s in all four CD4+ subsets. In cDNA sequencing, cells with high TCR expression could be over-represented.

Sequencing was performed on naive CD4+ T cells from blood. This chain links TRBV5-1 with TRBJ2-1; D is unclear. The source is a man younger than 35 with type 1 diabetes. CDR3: CASTPAALLGNEQFF. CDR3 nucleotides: TGCGCCAGCACCCCCGCGGCCCTCCTAGGCAATGAGCAGTTCTTC.